What follows are 25 T cell receptor beta chains derived from one specimen sequenced in a study of blood T cell repertoires in COVID-19. TCRdb keeps only in-frame clones here, not all; method: immunoSEQ multiplex PCR. The table records 110,000 to 150,000 clones, roughly 80% of them present only once. Sequencing was performed on peripheral blood. The source is a middle-aged man with active or convalescent COVID-19.

The V and J genes are TRBV30 and TRBJ1-2, with 9 bases that match TRBD1. The CDR3 spans 14 residues. J gave up 1 base and V 3 bases, and 3 bases lay outside the gene matches. Germline CDR1 reads GTSNPN; CDR2 reads SVGIG (reference sequence). CDR3 sequence (DNA): TGTGCCTGGAGCTTGGGACAGGGTAACTATGGCTACACCTTC. Translating gives CAWSLGQGNYGYTF.

The V and J genes are TRBV19 and TRBJ1-6, with 8 bases identical to TRBD1. Trimming removed 3 bases from V and 9 bases from J; junction bases left unmatched: 10. The CDR3 covers 16 residues. Germline V gene sequence: CDR1 LNHDA, CDR2 SQIVND (reference sequence). The CDR3 loop reads CASSIRGRRFGSPLHF. CDR3 bases: TGTGCCAGTAGTATCAGGGGGCGCCGATTCGGTTCACCCCTCCACTTT.

In nucleotides, the CDR3 is TGTGCCAGCAGTTTATCGGGGGACTTCCTCCACGAGCAGTACTTC. Amino acid sequence: CASSLSGDFLHEQYF. The gene calls are TRBV28 and TRBJ2-7; a possible D gene is TRBD2 (6 bases). The CDR3 extends over 15 amino acids. CDR1 is MDHEN and CDR2 is SYDVKM in the germline V gene. Trimming pared 1 base from V and 5 bases from J, leaving 15 bases between.

The chain couples TRBV24-1 to TRBJ2-1; 7 bases fit TRBD1. Trimming cost V 7 bases and J 6 bases; bases outside gene matches: 2. Germline assignment: CDR1 KGHDR and CDR2 SFDVKD. This CDR3 is built from 12 residues. This CDR3 is CATSGQVNEQFF. The CDR3 nucleotides read TGTGCCACCAGCGGACAGGTCAATGAGCAGTTCTTC.

V and J are TRBV7-9 and TRBJ2-7; D call uncertain. Per the germline V gene, CDR1 is SEHNR and CDR2 is FQNEAQ (reference sequence). The CDR3 runs 15 residues. V gave up 1 base and J gave up 2 bases, with 12 bases separating them. CDR3 sequence: CASSLGLVLTYEQYF. CDR3 nucleotides: TGTGCCAGCAGCTTAGGGCTGGTCCTGACCTACGAGCAGTACTTC. Variable domain in full (rest from reference TRBV7-9 and TRBJ2-7): DTGVSQNPRHKITKRGQNVTFRCDPISEHNRLYWYRQTLGQGPEFLTYFQNEAQLEKSRLLSDRFSAERPKGSFSTLEIQRTEQGDSAMYLCASSLGLVLTYEQYFGPGTRLTVT.

The genes are TRBV11-2 and TRBJ2-2, with 7 nucleotides matching TRBD2. Trimming took 1 base from V and 3 from J; bases not matched to a gene: 8. CDR3 length: 17 amino acids. Germline lookup yields CDR1 SGHAT and CDR2 FQNNGV. The CDR3 coding sequence is TGTGCCAGCAGCTTAGCGTTTTCTAGCGGTTACACCGGGGAGCTGTTTTTT. Encoded protein: CASSLAFSSGYTGELFF.

The chain uses TRBV5-1 and TRBJ2-6; D is possibly TRBD2 (6 bases). The CDR3 spans 15 residues. CDR1 and CDR2 from the germline V gene are SGHRS and YFSETQ. V was cut by 4 bases and J by 0 bases, with 8 bases left in between. The DNA of the CDR3 is TGCGCCAGCAGCCTCGGGAGCTCTGGGGCCAACGTCCTGACTTTC. Its protein product is CASSLGSSGANVLTF.

The rearrangement uses TRBV6-5 and TRBJ2-5, with 7 nucleotides matching TRBD1. Germline V CDR1 and CDR2: MNHEY, SVGAGI. With V trimmed by 6 bases and J by 0 bases, 7 bases remained unmatched. The CDR3 runs to 15 residues. CDR3 loop: CASSRTGTYQETQYF. Written as DNA, the CDR3 is TGTGCCAGCAGCCGGACAGGAACCTACCAAGAGACCCAGTACTTC.

The V call is TRBV5-1, the J call TRBJ1-4; 10 bases are shared with TRBD1. This CDR3 is 15 amino acids long. The germline V gene has CDR1 SGHRS and CDR2 YFSETQ. V trimming: 4 bases; J trimming: 8 bases; junction bases outside the gene matches: 8. CDR3 coding DNA: TGCGCCAGCAGCAAGACAGGGGGCGCGTACGAAAAACTGTTTTTT. This translates into CASSKTGGAYEKLFF.

The CDR3: CATSREGLARLYGYTF. For the CDR3, the DNA is TGTGCCACCAGCAGAGAAGGACTGGCTCGGCTCTATGGCTACACCTTC. The chain uses TRBV15 and TRBJ1-2; no definite D call. This CDR3 region has 16 residues. The germline V gene has CDR1 LNHNV and CDR2 YYDKDF (reference sequence). Trimming pared 0 bases from V and 4 bases from J, leaving 15 bases between.

The gene calls are TRBV9 and TRBJ2-7; TRBD1 aligns across 7 bases. This CDR3 has 16 amino acids. The germline V gene has CDR1 SGDLS and CDR2 YYNGEE. The J segment lost 1 base and the V segment lost 4 bases, leaving 11 bases of the junction unmatched. CDR3 sequence (DNA): TGTGCCAGCAGCTCTTCCTCCGGGACAGCGTCCTACGAGCAGTACTTC. This codes for CASSSSSGTASYEQYF.

The V gene is TRBV27, the J gene TRBJ1-6, with TRBD1 matching 9 bases. The ends lost 7 bases at V and 9 bases at J; junction bases unmatched: 7. The CDR3 length is 14 residues. Germline lookup yields CDR1 MNHEY and CDR2 SMNVEV (reference sequence). CDR3 nucleotides: TGTGCCAGCACCCCCGGGACAGGGACTTCACCCCTCCACTTT. It encodes CASTPGTGTSPLHF.

The rearrangement links TRBV9 to TRBJ1-6, with D hard to call. CDR3 length: 17 residues. V gave up 3 bases and J gave up 9 bases, with 22 bases separating them. Germline CDR1 is SGDLS and CDR2 is YYNGEE. The CDR3 region has the DNA TGTGCCAGCAGCGCCTCGATGGGGAGATATCGGGGTTCACCCCTCCACTTT. Protein product: CASSASMGRYRGSPLHF.

This rearrangement joins TRBV6-5 to TRBJ2-7; weak D call: TRBD2 (5 bases). The CDR3 sequence is 13 residues long. V shed 7 bases and J shed 1 base, with 11 bases lying between them. Germline V gives CDR1 MNHEY, CDR2 SVGAGI. The CDR3 protein is CASIQPGSYEQYF. In nucleotides, the CDR3 is TGTGCCAGCATCCAACCGGGGTCCTACGAGCAGTACTTC.

The chain couples TRBV30 to TRBJ1-1, with D uncertain. The CDR3 runs 14 residues. Trimming pared 0 bases from V and 2 bases from J, leaving 10 bases between. Germline assignment: CDR1 GTSNPN and CDR2 SVGIG (reference sequence). CDR3 in DNA: TGTGCCTGGAGTGTTAACAGTAAAAACACTGAAGCTTTCTTT. Translation: CAWSVNSKNTEAFF.

This chain uses TRBV14 with TRBJ2-3; TRBD2 might be the D (6 bases). The CDR3 is made up of 16 amino acids. V shed 3 bases and J shed 0 bases, with 13 bases lying between them. Germline assignment: CDR1 SGHDN and CDR2 FVKESK. The CDR3 region has the DNA TGTGCCAGCAGCCAGGGACTGGCTTATAGCACAGATACGCAGTATTTT. It translates to CASSQGLAYSTDTQYF.

The chain combines TRBV11-2 with TRBJ2-7; 10 nucleotides line up with TRBD2. Unmatched junction bases numbered 13, after V lost 0 bases and J lost 5 bases. Germline CDR1 is SGHAT and CDR2 is FQNNGV. This CDR3 is built from 18 residues. CDR3: CASSLDDRLAGDRNEQYF. CDR3 coding DNA: TGTGCCAGCAGCTTAGATGACAGGCTAGCGGGAGATCGGAACGAGCAGTACTTC.

The chain is built from TRBV16 and TRBJ1-6; 7 bases are a match to TRBD1. This CDR3 has 15 residues. V lost 4 bases, J lost 7 bases, and 7 bases stayed unmatched. In germline, CDR1 is KGHSY, CDR2 FQNENV. In DNA form, the CDR3 reads TGTGCCAGCAGCCGGAGACAGGGAACAAATTCACCCCTCCACTTT. Encoded protein: CASSRRQGTNSPLHF. The complete variable domain, with remaining parts taken from reference TRBV16 and TRBJ1-6, reads GEEVAQTPKHLVRGEGQKAKLYCAPIKGHSYVFWYQQVLKNEFKFLISFQNENVFDETGMPKERFSAKCLPNSPCSLEIQATKLEDSAVYFCASSRRQGTNSPLHFGNGTRLTVT.

There are a few counts of this clone. The DNA of the CDR3 is TGTGCCAGCAGTTTGTTCCCCGCGGGACGGGACTACAATGAGCAGTTCTTC. As protein: CASSLFPAGRDYNEQFF. The chain links TRBV27 to TRBJ2-1; a possible D gene is TRBD2 (6 bases). The CDR3 contains 17 residues. Trimming removed 3 bases from V and 3 bases from J, with 18 bases in between. Per germline, CDR1 MNHEY and CDR2 SMNVEV (reference sequence).

The rearrangement links TRBV10-2 to TRBJ2-1, with 8 bases that match TRBD1. The CDR3 covers 15 residues. Trimming removed 5 bases from V and 3 bases from J; junction bases left unmatched: 6. The V gene's germline CDR1 is WSHSY and CDR2 SAAADI. DNA of the CDR3: TGCGCCAGCAGTCCTGGACAGGGATTCTACAATGAGCAGTTCTTC. The encoded protein is CASSPGQGFYNEQFF.

This clone came up a few times. V gene TRBV9 combines with J gene TRBJ1-4; 9 positions agree with TRBD1. The J segment lost 7 bases and the V segment lost 9 bases, leaving 10 bases of the junction unmatched. The CDR3 consists of 14 residues. The germline gives CDR1 SGDLS, CDR2 YYNGEE. This chain's CDR3 is CATSTGGVGEKLFF. The CDR3 nucleotides read TGTGCCACCAGTACAGGGGGCGTGGGTGAAAAACTGTTTTTT.

The chain carries TRBV21-1 and TRBJ1-5. TRBV21-1 is reported as a pseudogene. The CDR3 consists of 14 residues. The CDR3 nucleotides are TGTGCCAGCAGGATAAGGGGGGGGGCTCAGCCCCAGCATTTT. It codes for CASRIRGGAQPQHF.

The CDR3 reads CASSLFSGRTDTQYF. CDR3 nucleotide sequence: TGTGCCAGCAGCTTGTTTAGCGGGAGAACAGATACGCAGTATTTT. The chain joins TRBV5-6 to TRBJ2-3; 9 nucleotides line up with TRBD2. Germline values: CDR1 SGHDT, CDR2 YYEEEE. V lost 1 base and J lost 3; bases outside the gene matches: 3. The CDR3 is 15 residues long.

The rearrangement joins TRBV7-9 to TRBJ2-7; 11 bases map to TRBD1. Trimming at V came to 7 bases and at J to 4 bases, leaving 6 bases not matched to a gene. The CDR3 loop spans 14 amino acids. Germline V lookup: CDR1 SEHNR, CDR2 FQNEAQ (reference sequence). CDR3 coding DNA: TGTGCCAGCACTCTAGGACAGGGGGCGTACGAGCAGTACTTC. It is translated as CASTLGQGAYEQYF.

The V and J genes are TRBV9 and TRBJ2-3; D not certain. There are 14 residues in the CDR3. V was shortened by 7 bases and J by 2 bases, with 14 bases between the two germline ends. Germline assignment: CDR1 SGDLS and CDR2 YYNGEE. CDR3 coding DNA: TGTGCCAGCTCCGACGGAGTCAACACAGATACGCAGTATTTT. Amino acids: CASSDGVNTDTQYF.